These 3 T cell receptor beta chains were all obtained from the same sample, sequenced in a study of vaccination effects on CD4 cells after COVID-19. Culturing for roughly 10 days preceded CD4+ T cell isolation. Repertoires were generated with immunoSEQ multiplex PCR, while TCRdb's copy carries only in-frame clones and drops some. Among more than 45,000 clones, around three quarters were seen once, and the ten largest hold 3% to 3.5%. Their recognized antigens are unknown. The sequencing used CD4+ T cells from PBMCs cultured without peptide, collected before COVID-19 vaccination. The receptors originated from a human donor who received a COVID-19 vaccine.

This chain uses TRBV19 with TRBJ2-3; a possible D gene is TRBD1 (6 bases). In germline, CDR1 is LNHDA, CDR2 SQIVND (reference sequence). V was trimmed by 7 bases and J by 4 bases, leaving 15 bases between them. CDR3 length: 14 residues. The CDR3 loop reads CASMQQGSSDTQYF. Written as DNA, the CDR3 is TGTGCCAGTATGCAACAGGGTTCATCAGATACGCAGTATTTT. The full variable domain, rest sourced from reference TRBV19 and TRBJ2-3, is DGGITQSPKYLFRKEGQNVTLSCEQNLNHDAMYWYRQDPGQGLRLIYYSQIVNDFQKGDIAEGYSVSREKKESFPLTVTSAQKNPTAFYLCASMQQGSSDTQYFGPGTRLTVL.

This clone was recorded only once. The chain employs TRBV6-5 and TRBJ1-3; possibly TRBD1 for D (5 bases). V was shortened by 4 bases and J by 4 bases, with 17 bases between the two germline ends. Per germline, CDR1 MNHEY and CDR2 SVGAGI. The CDR3 runs 16 residues. CDR3 DNA sequence: TGTGCCAGCAGTTGGGGGGGGTCCGACAAAGGAAACACCATATATTTT. It is translated as CASSWGGSDKGNTIYF.

The chain employs TRBV5-1 and TRBJ2-5, with D tentatively TRBD1 (7 bases). The germline V gene has CDR1 SGHRS and CDR2 YFSETQ. The CDR3 contains 15 residues. Deletions cut 1 base from V and 4 bases from J, with 14 bases between. The CDR3 reads CASSLNPGGGETQYF. The DNA of the CDR3 is TGCGCCAGCAGCTTGAACCCAGGGGGAGGAGAGACCCAGTACTTC.